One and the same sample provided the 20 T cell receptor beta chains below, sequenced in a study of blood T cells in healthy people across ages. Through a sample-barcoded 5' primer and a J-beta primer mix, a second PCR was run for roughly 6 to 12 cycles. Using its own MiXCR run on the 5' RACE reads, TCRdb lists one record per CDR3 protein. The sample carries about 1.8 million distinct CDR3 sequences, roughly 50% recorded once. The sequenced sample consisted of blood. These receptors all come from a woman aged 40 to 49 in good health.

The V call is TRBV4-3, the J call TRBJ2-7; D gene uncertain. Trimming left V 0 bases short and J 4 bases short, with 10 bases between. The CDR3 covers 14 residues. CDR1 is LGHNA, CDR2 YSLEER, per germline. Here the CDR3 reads CASSQDNGAYEQYF. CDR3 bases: TGCGCCAGCAGCCAAGATAATGGAGCGTACGAGCAGTACTTC.

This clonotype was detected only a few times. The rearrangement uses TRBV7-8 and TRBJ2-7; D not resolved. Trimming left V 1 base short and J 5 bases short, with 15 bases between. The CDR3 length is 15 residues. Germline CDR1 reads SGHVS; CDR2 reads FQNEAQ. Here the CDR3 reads CASSLELGRFHEQYF. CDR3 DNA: TGTGCCAGCAGCTTAGAGCTGGGCAGGTTCCACGAGCAGTACTTC.

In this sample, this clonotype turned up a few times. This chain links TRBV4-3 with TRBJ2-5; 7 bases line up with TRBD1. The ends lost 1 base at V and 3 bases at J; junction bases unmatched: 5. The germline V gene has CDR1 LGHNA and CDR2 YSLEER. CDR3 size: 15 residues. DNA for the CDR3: TGCGCCAGCAGCCAAGCCTGGGACAGCGAAGAGACCCAGTACTTC. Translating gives CASSQAWDSEETQYF.

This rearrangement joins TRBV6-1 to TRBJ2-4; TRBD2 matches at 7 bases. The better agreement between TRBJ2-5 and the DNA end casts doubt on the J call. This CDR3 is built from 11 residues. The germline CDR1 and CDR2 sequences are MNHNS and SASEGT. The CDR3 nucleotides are TGTGCCACCATGCCGGGAGGGACCCAGTACTTC. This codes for CATMPGGTQYF.

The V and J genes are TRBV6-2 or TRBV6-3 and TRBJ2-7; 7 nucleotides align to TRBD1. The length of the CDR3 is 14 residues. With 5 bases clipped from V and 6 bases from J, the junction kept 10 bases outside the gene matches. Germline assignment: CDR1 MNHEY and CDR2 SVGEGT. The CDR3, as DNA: TGTGCCAGCAGTCCCGGGACAGCTTCTCGCGAGCAGTACTTC. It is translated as CASSPGTASREQYF.

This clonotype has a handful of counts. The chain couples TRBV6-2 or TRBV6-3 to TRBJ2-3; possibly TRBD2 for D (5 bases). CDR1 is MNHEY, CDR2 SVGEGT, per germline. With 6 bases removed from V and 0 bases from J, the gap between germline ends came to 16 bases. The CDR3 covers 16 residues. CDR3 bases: TGTGCCAGCAGCTTCCGGGGAGCGAAAAGCACAGATACGCAGTATTTT. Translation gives CASSFRGAKSTDTQYF.

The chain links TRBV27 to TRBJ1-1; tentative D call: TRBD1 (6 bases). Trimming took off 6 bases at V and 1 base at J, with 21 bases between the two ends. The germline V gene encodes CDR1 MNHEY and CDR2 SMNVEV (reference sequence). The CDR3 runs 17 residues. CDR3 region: CASSLQGLVEGNTEAFF. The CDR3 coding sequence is TGTGCCAGCAGCTTACAGGGTTTGGTCGAAGGGAACACTGAAGCTTTCTTT.

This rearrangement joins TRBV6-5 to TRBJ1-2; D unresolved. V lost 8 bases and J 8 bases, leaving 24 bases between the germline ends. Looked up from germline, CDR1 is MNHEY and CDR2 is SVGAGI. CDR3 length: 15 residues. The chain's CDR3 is CASYSPKGRASGYTF. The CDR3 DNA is TGTGCCAGCTATAGTCCGAAAGGGCGGGCGAGCGGCTACACCTTC.

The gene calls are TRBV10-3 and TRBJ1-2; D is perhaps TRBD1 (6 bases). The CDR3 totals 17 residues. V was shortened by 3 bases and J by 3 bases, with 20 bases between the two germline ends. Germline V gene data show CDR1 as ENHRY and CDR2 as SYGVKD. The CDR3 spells CAISDDGGASPYYGYTF. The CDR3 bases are TGTGCCATCAGTGATGATGGGGGGGCAAGCCCTTACTATGGCTACACCTTC.

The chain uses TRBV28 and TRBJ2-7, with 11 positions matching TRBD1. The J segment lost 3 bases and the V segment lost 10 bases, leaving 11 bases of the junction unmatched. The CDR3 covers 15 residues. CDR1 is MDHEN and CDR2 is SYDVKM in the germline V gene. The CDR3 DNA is TGTGCCAACAACCGGGACAGGGGGAGGCACTACGAGCAGTACTTC. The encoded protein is CANNRDRGRHYEQYF.

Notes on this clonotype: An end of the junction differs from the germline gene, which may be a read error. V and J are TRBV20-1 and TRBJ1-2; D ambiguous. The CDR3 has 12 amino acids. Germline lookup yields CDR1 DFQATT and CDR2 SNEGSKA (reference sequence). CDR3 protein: CSTRDDWAAYTF. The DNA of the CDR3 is TGCAGTACTAGAGATGATTGGGCAGCCTACACCTTC.

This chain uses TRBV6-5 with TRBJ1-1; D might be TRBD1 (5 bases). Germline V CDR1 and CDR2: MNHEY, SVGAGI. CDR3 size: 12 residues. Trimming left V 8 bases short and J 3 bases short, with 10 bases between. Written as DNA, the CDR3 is TGTGCCAGCGGACGGGGGGACACTGAAGCTTTCTTT. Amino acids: CASGRGDTEAFF.

The DNA of the CDR3 is TGTGCCAGCAGAAATCCGGGACAGGGCCTAACCTACGAGCAGTACTTC. Its translation is CASRNPGQGLTYEQYF. The chain employs TRBV6-2 or TRBV6-3 and TRBJ2-4; 9 nucleotides agree with TRBD1. The end of the DNA aligns better with TRBJ2-7, so the J call may be wrong. CDR1 MNHEY and CDR2 SVGEGT come from the germline V gene. This CDR3 contains 16 residues.

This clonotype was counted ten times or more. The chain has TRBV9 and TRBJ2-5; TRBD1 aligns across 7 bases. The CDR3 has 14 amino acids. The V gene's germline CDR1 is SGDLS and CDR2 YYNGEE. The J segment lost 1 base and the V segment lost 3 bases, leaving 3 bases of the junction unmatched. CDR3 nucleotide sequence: TGTGCCAGCAGCGGTGGGACAGTCCAAGAGACCCAGTACTTC. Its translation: CASSGGTVQETQYF.

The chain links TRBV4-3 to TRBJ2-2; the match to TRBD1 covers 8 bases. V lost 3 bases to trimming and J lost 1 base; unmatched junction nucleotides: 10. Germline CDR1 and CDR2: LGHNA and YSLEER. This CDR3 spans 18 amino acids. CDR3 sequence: CASSHGLGQGGNTGELFF. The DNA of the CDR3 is TGCGCCAGCAGCCACGGACTCGGACAGGGAGGGAACACCGGGGAGCTGTTTTTT.

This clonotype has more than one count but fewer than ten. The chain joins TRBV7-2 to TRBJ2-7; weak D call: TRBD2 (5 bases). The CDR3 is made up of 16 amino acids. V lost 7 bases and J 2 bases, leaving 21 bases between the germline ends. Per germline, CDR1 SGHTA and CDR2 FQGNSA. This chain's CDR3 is CASIPPGSGSPYEQYF. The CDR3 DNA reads TGTGCCAGCATCCCCCCGGGGTCGGGATCCCCCTACGAGCAGTACTTC.

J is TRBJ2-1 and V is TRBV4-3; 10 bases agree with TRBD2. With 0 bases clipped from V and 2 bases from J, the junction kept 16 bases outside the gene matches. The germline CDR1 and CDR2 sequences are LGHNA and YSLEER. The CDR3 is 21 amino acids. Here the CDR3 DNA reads TGCGCCAGCAGCCAAGATACCCGTACCGAGCGGGGGGGCCCCACCTACAATGAGCAGTTCTTC. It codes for CASSQDTRTERGGPTYNEQFF.

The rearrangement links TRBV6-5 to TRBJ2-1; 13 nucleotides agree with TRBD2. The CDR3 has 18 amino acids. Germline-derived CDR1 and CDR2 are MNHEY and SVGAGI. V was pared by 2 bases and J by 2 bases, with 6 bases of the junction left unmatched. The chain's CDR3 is CASSYRKGTSGAYNEQFF. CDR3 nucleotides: TGTGCCAGCAGTTACAGAAAGGGGACTAGCGGGGCCTACAATGAGCAGTTCTTC.

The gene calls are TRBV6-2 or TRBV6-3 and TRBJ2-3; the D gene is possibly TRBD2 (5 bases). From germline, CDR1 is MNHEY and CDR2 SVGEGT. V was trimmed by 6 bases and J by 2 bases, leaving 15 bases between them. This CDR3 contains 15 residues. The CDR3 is CASRDGRGFTDTQYF. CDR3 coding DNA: TGTGCCAGCAGGGACGGTCGAGGGTTCACAGATACGCAGTATTTT.

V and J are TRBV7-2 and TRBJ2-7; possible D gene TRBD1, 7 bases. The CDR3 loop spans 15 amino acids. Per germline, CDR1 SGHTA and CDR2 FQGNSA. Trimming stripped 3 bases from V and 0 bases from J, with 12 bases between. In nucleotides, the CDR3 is TGTGCCAGCAGCTTTCAGGGGGGAAGCTCCTACGAGCAGTACTTC. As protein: CASSFQGGSSYEQYF.